Each of the 21 T cell receptor beta chains below was sequenced from the same sample in a study of Ad26.COV2.S vaccination and SARS-CoV-2 variants. Specified treatment: around 19 received Ad26.COV2.S at low or high dose, single or two shots; about five received placebo; per-sample allocation not given. Repertoires come from day 63 after the first vaccine or placebo injection. Assay used: immunoSEQ multiplex PCR; TCRdb lists only in-frame clones, some missing. Counted here are about 390,000 clones, roughly nine tenths occurring once; the ten biggest clones make up roughly 3.2%. Material: peripheral blood, obtained in a trial of Ad26.COV2.S vaccine versus placebo. These receptors all stem from a person between 18 and 65 years old who received the Ad26.COV2.S COVID-19 vaccine or a placebo.

The chain joins TRBV3-1 (or the pseudogene TRBV3-2) to TRBJ2-7; D is possibly TRBD2 (5 bases). The V end lost 4 bases, the J end lost 2 bases, and 12 bases lay between the germline ends. Germline loops: CDR1 LGHDT, CDR2 YNNKEL (reference sequence). This CDR3 spans 14 amino acids. The DNA for the CDR3 is TGTGCCAGCAGCCCCGACGGGGAGACCTACGAGCAGTACTTC. It yields the protein CASSPDGETYEQYF.

V is TRBV3-1 (or the pseudogene TRBV3-2) and J is TRBJ1-1, with TRBD1 matching over 8 bases. Germline CDR1 is LGHDT and CDR2 is YNNKEL (reference sequence). V was pared by 4 bases and J by 7 bases, with 5 bases of the junction left unmatched. The CDR3 contains 13 residues. The CDR3 loop is CASSRQGQDEAFF. The CDR3 DNA reads TGTGCCAGCAGCCGACAGGGGCAGGATGAAGCTTTCTTT.

The V gene is TRBV12-5, the J gene TRBJ1-2; a possible D gene is TRBD1 (5 bases). The V and J ends lost 5 bases and 2 bases respectively, with 18 bases between them. Germline V gene lookup returns CDR1 LGHNT and CDR2 FRNRAP. The CDR3 totals 16 residues. DNA for the CDR3: TGTGCTAGTGGTCCTGGCCCCTCGGGACGGAACTATGGCTACACCTTC. Translation gives CASGPGPSGRNYGYTF.

The chain employs TRBV2 and TRBJ2-7; D tentatively fits TRBD1 or TRBD2 (5 bases each). The CDR3 loop spans 17 amino acids. Trimming removed 0 bases at V and 0 bases at J, with 15 bases between. Germline CDR1 reads SNHLY; CDR2 reads FYNNEI. CDR3 nucleotide sequence: TGTGCCAGCAGTGAAGCGCTGTACGGGACCGCCTCCTACGAGCAGTACTTC. As protein: CASSEALYGTASYEQYF.

The V gene is TRBV5-1, the J gene TRBJ1-1, with D tentatively TRBD1 (5 bases). V shed 4 bases and J shed 6 bases, with 19 bases lying between them. The CDR3 is made up of 15 amino acids. CDR1 and CDR2 (germline): SGHRS, YFSETQ. The CDR3: CASSATGPPIAEAFF. CDR3 nucleotides: TGCGCCAGCAGCGCAACAGGACCCCCCATCGCTGAAGCTTTCTTT.

CDR3 DNA: TGTGCCAGCAGTTTAGAGGACTACAATGAGCAGTTCTTC. Translating gives CASSLEDYNEQFF. This sequence joins TRBV12-3 or TRBV12-4 and TRBJ2-1; D not resolved. The CDR3 loop spans 13 amino acids. V gave up 1 base and J gave up 3 bases, with 4 bases separating them.

The chain carries TRBV6-6 and TRBJ1-2; D unclear. CDR1 and CDR2 from the germline V gene are MNHNY and SVGAGI (reference sequence). Trimming left V 6 bases short and J 7 bases short, with 18 bases between. The CDR3 contains 14 residues. The CDR3, as DNA: TGTGCCAGCAGCCCGCCCGGGGAGGCTTCTGGCTACACCTTC. Translating gives CASSPPGEASGYTF.

The J gene is TRBJ1-1, the V gene TRBV3-1 (or the pseudogene TRBV3-2); no reliable D call. The germline gives CDR1 LGHDT, CDR2 YNNKEL (reference sequence). This CDR3 comprises 13 residues. V gave up 3 bases and J gave up 6 bases, with 11 bases separating them. The CDR3 loop is CASSHNAPPEAFF. DNA for the CDR3: TGTGCCAGCAGCCATAACGCCCCCCCTGAAGCTTTCTTT.

This chain connects TRBV3-1 (or the pseudogene TRBV3-2) to TRBJ1-2, with 7 positions matching TRBD1. CDR3 length: 14 amino acids. Germline-derived CDR1 and CDR2 are LGHDT and YNNKEL (reference sequence). V was pared by 2 bases and J by 7 bases, with 7 bases of the junction left unmatched. CDR3 bases: TGTGCCAGCAGCCAACGACAGGGAGTCTCTGGCTACACCTTC. Its translation is CASSQRQGVSGYTF.

This clone has a handful of counts. The J gene is TRBJ2-2, the V gene TRBV5-4, with D perhaps matching TRBD1 or TRBD2 (5 bases each). V shed 0 bases and J shed 5 bases, with 11 bases lying between them. This CDR3 spans 15 amino acids. Germline CDR1 is SGHNT and CDR2 is YYREEE (reference sequence). Here the CDR3 DNA reads TGTGCCAGCAGCTTGGGAGGGGTAAATACCGGGGAGCTGTTTTTT. Translated, it gives CASSLGGVNTGELFF.

This chain uses TRBV27 with TRBJ1-1; D remains unclear. With 5 bases removed from V and 3 bases from J, the gap between germline ends came to 13 bases. The CDR3 consists of 14 residues. Germline CDR1 is MNHEY and CDR2 is SMNVEV (reference sequence). The CDR3 sequence is CASSLRAGDTEAFF. In nucleotides, the CDR3 is TGTGCCAGCAGTCTAAGGGCCGGGGACACTGAAGCTTTCTTT.

The V gene is TRBV19, the J gene TRBJ2-1, with D possibly matching TRBD2 (5 bases). Trimming removed 3 bases at V and 5 bases at J, with 8 bases between. Germline CDR1 and CDR2: LNHDA and SQIVND (reference sequence). The CDR3 totals 13 residues. Written as DNA, the CDR3 is TGTGCCAGTAGTATCGGGGTCAACAATGAGCAGTTCTTC. As protein: CASSIGVNNEQFF.

On this clone: At the DNA level, this CDR3 is encoded by other sequences in the same sample as well. The rearrangement links TRBV7-2 to TRBJ2-5; D unclear. The CDR3 length is 13 residues. The V gene's germline CDR1 is SGHTA and CDR2 FQGNSA. The V end was cut by 4 bases, the J end by 3 bases, with 9 bases between. This CDR3 reads CASSSDREETQYF. Here the CDR3 DNA reads TGTGCCAGCAGCTCGGACCGAGAAGAGACCCAGTACTTC.

The gene calls are TRBV5-1 and TRBJ2-6; D is undetermined. Germline assignment: CDR1 SGHRS and CDR2 YFSETQ. Deletions cut 7 bases from V and 0 bases from J, with 11 bases between. The CDR3 runs 15 residues. The CDR3 region has the DNA TGCGCCAGCTCGGAGATAAGCTCTGGGGCCAACGTCCTGACTTTC. Protein: CASSEISSGANVLTF.

The V and J genes are TRBV5-4 and TRBJ2-5, with D perhaps TRBD2 (6 bases). Trimming took 4 bases from V and 4 from J, leaving 23 bases between them. The CDR3 is 17 residues long. Per germline, CDR1 SGHNT and CDR2 YYREEE (reference sequence). CDR3 nucleotide sequence: TGTGCCAGCAGCCGAGGGCCGGGACTCTCCGAGGGAGAGACCCAGTACTTC. It encodes CASSRGPGLSEGETQYF. The variable domain in full, completed from reference TRBV5-4 and TRBJ2-5, reads ETGVTQSPTHLIKTRGQQVTLRCSSQSGHNTVSWYQQALGQGPQFIFQYYREEENGRGNFPPRFSGLQFPNYSSELNVNALELDDSALYLCASSRGPGLSEGETQYFGPGTRLLVL.

The V and J genes are TRBV10-2 and TRBJ1-6; TRBD1 matches 9 bases. Germline CDR1 is WSHSY and CDR2 is SAAADI. V lost 7 bases to trimming and J lost 6 bases; unmatched junction nucleotides: 7. CDR3 length: 15 residues. The CDR3 sequence is CASTPTGGFNSPLHF. CDR3 in DNA: TGCGCCAGCACTCCGACAGGGGGTTTTAATTCACCCCTCCACTTT.

In DNA form, the CDR3 reads TGTGCCAGCAGTTACTCGCAGAACTATAATTCACCCCTCCACTTT. The encoded protein is CASSYSQNYNSPLHF. The chain couples TRBV6-2 or TRBV6-3 to TRBJ1-6; D is undetermined. The V end was cut by 0 bases, the J end by 3 bases, with 6 bases between. The germline gives CDR1 MNHEY, CDR2 SVGEGT. This CDR3 has 15 residues.

The V call is TRBV18, the J call TRBJ1-1; the match to TRBD1 covers 8 bases. CDR1 is KGHSH, CDR2 LQKENI, per germline. CDR3 length: 13 amino acids. V trimming: 8 bases; J trimming: 7 bases; junction bases outside the gene matches: 9. The CDR3, as DNA: TGTGCCAGCGAACAGGGGGGGGCGCATGAAGCTTTCTTT. Protein sequence: CASEQGGAHEAFF.

The chain carries TRBV9 and TRBJ1-2; no clear D. CDR1 SGDLS and CDR2 YYNGEE come from the germline V gene. V was pared by 3 bases and J by 1 base, with 10 bases between. This CDR3 is 14 amino acids long. The CDR3 sequence: CASSASRFNYGYTF. CDR3 sequence (DNA): TGTGCCAGCAGCGCGAGCAGGTTTAACTATGGCTACACCTTC.

The chain employs TRBV15 and TRBJ2-1; D is unresolved. This CDR3 is 14 amino acids long. Trimming stripped 0 bases from V and 6 bases from J, with 9 bases between. The germline V gene encodes CDR1 LNHNV and CDR2 YYDKDF (reference sequence). The CDR3 nucleotides read TGTGCCACCAGCAGAGATTCCGGGTCCAATGAGCAGTTCTTC. This translates into CATSRDSGSNEQFF.

The V gene is TRBV7-6, the J gene TRBJ1-4; TRBD1 is a possible D gene (5 bases). Trimming left V 6 bases short and J 5 bases short, with 10 bases between. This CDR3 spans 13 amino acids. Germline V lookup: CDR1 SGHVS, CDR2 FNYEAQ. DNA of the CDR3: TGTGCCAGCAGTCACAGGTTAAATGAAAAACTGTTTTTT. Translating it yields CASSHRLNEKLFF.